The clone carrying this TCR beta chain was recorded many times. What it binds is not known. Time point here: newly diagnosed GD, antithyroid drugs for less than 3 months. PBMC RNA served as the TCR library source. The data were obtained in a study of regulatory T cells in long-lasting Graves disease. Study-wide findings and caveats: There was favoring of TRBV28, TRBJ1-2 and TRBJ2-5 in persistent disease.

According to the study, TCR beta libraries were built with iRepertoire HTBI primers and CDR3-region Arm-PCR. MiXCR was run by TCRdb on the multiplex PCR reads, yielding one entry per CDR3 protein. This table holds over 500,000 distinct CDR3 sequences, about 16% found once. After removal of 4 bases from V and 2 bases from J, the junction contained 5 bases not matched to a gene. The CDR3 is 14 residues long. Germline-derived CDR1 and CDR2 are SQVTM and ANQGSEA. This same sample was also part of a study on T cells in Graves' hyperthyroidism and ophthalmopathy.

This specimen was peripheral blood mononuclear cells (PBMCs), taken at new diagnosis, from a patient treated with antithyroid drugs. V gene TRBV29-1 combines with J gene TRBJ2-1; 7 bases match TRBD1. The source of this sequence is a man younger than 30 with Graves disease. This CDR3 is CSVVPRGTYNEQFF. In nucleotides, the CDR3 is TGCAGCGTTGTGCCCAGGGGGACCTACAATGAGCAGTTCTTC.